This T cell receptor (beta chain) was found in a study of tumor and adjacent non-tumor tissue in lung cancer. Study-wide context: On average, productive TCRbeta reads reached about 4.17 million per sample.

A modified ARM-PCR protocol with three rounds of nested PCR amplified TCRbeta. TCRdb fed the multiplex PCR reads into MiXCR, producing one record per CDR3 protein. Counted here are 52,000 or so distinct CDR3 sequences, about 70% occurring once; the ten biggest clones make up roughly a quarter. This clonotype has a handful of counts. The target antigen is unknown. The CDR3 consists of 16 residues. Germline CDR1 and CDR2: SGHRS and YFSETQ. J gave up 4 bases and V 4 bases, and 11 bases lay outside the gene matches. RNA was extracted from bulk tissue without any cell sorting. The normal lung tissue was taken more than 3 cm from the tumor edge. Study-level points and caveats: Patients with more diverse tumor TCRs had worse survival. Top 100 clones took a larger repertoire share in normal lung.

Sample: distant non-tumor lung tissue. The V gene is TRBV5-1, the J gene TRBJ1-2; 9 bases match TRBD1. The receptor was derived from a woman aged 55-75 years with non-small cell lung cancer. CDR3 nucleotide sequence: TGCGCCAGCAGCCTAGATTCGGGACAGGGTGGCTATGGCTACACCTTC. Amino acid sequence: CASSLDSGQGGYGYTF.